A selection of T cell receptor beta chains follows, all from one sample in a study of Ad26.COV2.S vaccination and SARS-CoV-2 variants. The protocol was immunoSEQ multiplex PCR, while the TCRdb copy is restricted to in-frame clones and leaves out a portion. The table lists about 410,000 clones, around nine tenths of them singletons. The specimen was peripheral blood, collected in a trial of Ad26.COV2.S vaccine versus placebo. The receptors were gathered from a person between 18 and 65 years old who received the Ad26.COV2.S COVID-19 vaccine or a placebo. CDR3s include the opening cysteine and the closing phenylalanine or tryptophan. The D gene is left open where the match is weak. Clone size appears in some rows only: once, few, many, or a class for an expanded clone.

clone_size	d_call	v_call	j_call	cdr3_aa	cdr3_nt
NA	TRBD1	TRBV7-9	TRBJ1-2	CASSSTGTGSGEGYTF	TGTGCCAGCAGCTCTACAGGGACAGGGAGCGGCGAGGGCTACACCTTC
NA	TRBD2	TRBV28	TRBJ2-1	CASSFLRSGAPNEQFF	TGTGCCAGCAGTTTCCTTAGGAGCGGGGCTCCTAATGAGCAGTTCTTC
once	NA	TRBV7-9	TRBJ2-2	CASSERRHLSGELFF	TGTGCCAGCAGCGAAAGGAGGCACTTGTCCGGGGAGCTGTTTTTT
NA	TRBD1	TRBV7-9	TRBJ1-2	CASSGQGNGYGYTF	TGTGCCAGCAGCGGACAGGGGAACGGCTATGGCTACACCTTC
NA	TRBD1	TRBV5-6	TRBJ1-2	CASILGQGAYGYTF	TGTGCCAGCATCCTCGGACAGGGAGCCTATGGCTACACCTTC
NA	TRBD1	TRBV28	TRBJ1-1	CASTQGGTEAFF	TGTGCCAGTACCCAGGGGGGAACTGAAGCTTTCTTT
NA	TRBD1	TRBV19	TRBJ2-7	CASSIRDSYEQYF	TGTGCCAGTAGTATCAGGGACAGCTACGAGCAGTACTTC
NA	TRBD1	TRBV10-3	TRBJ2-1	CAISERTGWHTDEQFF	TGTGCCATCAGTGAGAGGACAGGGTGGCACACCGATGAGCAGTTCTTC
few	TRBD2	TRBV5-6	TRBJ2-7	CASSSSGSWFEQYF	TGTGCCAGCAGCTCTAGCGGGAGTTGGTTCGAGCAGTACTTC
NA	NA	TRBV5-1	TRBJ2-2	CASSPTGYGELFF	TGCGCCAGCAGCCCGACAGGTTACGGGGAGCTGTTTTTT
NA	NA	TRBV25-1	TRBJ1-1	CASSEGGTIFF	TGTGCCAGCAGTGAAGGGGGGACAATCTTCTTT
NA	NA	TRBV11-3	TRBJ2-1	CASSPGERLSYNEQFF	TGTGCCAGCAGCCCCGGCGAGCGACTTTCCTACAATGAGCAGTTCTTC
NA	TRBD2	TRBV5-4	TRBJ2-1	CASGPPAGGPYNEQFF	TGTGCCAGCGGCCCTCCAGCGGGAGGGCCTTACAATGAGCAGTTCTTC
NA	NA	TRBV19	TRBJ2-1	CASSPRDFWNEQFF	TGTGCCAGTAGTCCTCGGGACTTCTGGAATGAGCAGTTCTTC
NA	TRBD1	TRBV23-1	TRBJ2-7	CASPAPGQEKGEQYF	TGCGCCAGCCCGGCGCCGGGACAGGAAAAAGGGGAGCAGTACTTC
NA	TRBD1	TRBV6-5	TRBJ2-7	CASSGRDRFSYEQYF	TGTGCCAGCAGCGGCCGGGACAGATTTTCCTACGAGCAGTACTTC
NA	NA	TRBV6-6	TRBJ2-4	CASSYIGGVAKNIQYF	TGTGCCAGCAGTTACATCGGCGGAGTAGCCAAAAACATTCAGTACTTC
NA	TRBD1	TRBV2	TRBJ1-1	CASSTPGTENTEAFF	TGTGCCAGCAGTACACCCGGGACAGAGAACACTGAAGCTTTCTTT
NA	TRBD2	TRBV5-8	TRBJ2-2	CASSYTSGRTTGELFF	TGTGCCAGCAGCTATACTAGCGGGAGGACCACCGGGGAGCTGTTTTTT